What follows are 17 T cell receptor beta chains derived from one specimen sequenced in a study of OX40 agonist ivuxolimab in advanced cancers. TCRdb keeps only in-frame clones here, not all; method: immunoSEQ multiplex PCR. The data hold over 80,000 clones, with roughly nine tenths observed a single time. The sample here was CD4+ or CD8+ T cells sorted from blood, taken in a trial of the OX40 agonist ivuxolimab. The receptors come from an adult with an advanced solid tumor such as melanoma, head and neck, liver or kidney cancer.

This clone was seen once. V gene TRBV5-1 combines with J gene TRBJ2-1; 8 bases fit TRBD1. Germline V gene lookup returns CDR1 SGHRS and CDR2 YFSETQ. The CDR3 loop spans 14 amino acids. Trimming at V came to 3 bases and at J to 6 bases, leaving 5 bases not matched to a gene. The CDR3 is CASSSDREGNEQFF. The CDR3 nucleotides read TGCGCCAGCAGCTCGGACAGGGAAGGCAATGAGCAGTTCTTC.

This chain joins TRBV5-1 and TRBJ2-1, with D tentatively TRBD1 (5 bases). Germline V gene sequence: CDR1 SGHRS, CDR2 YFSETQ. Trimming took off 6 bases at V and 7 bases at J, with 20 bases between the two ends. The CDR3 contains 15 residues. CDR3 DNA: TGCGCCAGCACTCAGGGTCCCATGAATCCTAATGAGCAGTTCTTC. It specifies CASTQGPMNPNEQFF.

This clone was recorded a few times. V gene TRBV5-1 combines with J gene TRBJ2-4, with 9 bases aligning to TRBD1. Germline V gives CDR1 SGHRS, CDR2 YFSETQ. The CDR3 totals 14 residues. The V segment lost 4 bases and the J segment 8 bases; nucleotides outside the gene matches: 7. For the CDR3, the DNA is TGCGCCAGCAGCACCGGACAGGGGAAGGACATTCAGTACTTC. Encoded protein: CASSTGQGKDIQYF.

V and J are TRBV2 and TRBJ2-2, with 11 positions matching TRBD1. V dropped 3 bases and J dropped 4; count of bases not matched to a gene: 1. Germline V gene sequence: CDR1 SNHLY, CDR2 FYNNEI. The CDR3 sequence is 15 residues long. The CDR3, as DNA: TGTGCCAGCAGTGATGGGACAGGGGGCACCGGGGAGCTGTTTTTT. Its protein product is CASSDGTGGTGELFF.

V usage is TRBV19 and J usage is TRBJ1-2; D gene unclear. CDR1 LNHDA and CDR2 SQIVND come from the germline V gene (reference sequence). V shed 3 bases and J shed 5 bases, with 16 bases lying between them. The CDR3 totals 15 residues. The CDR3 reads CASSMMPPLPYGYTF. The DNA of the CDR3 is TGTGCCAGTAGTATGATGCCCCCCCTTCCTTATGGCTACACCTTC.

The chain combines TRBV10-1 with TRBJ2-3, with a weak D call TRBD2 (5 bases). V was pared by 0 bases and J by 4 bases, with 11 bases between. This CDR3 has 15 residues. The germline V gene encodes CDR1 WNHNN and CDR2 SYGVQD (reference sequence). CDR3 sequence: CASSESGRAADTQYF. CDR3 DNA: TGCGCCAGCAGTGAGTCCGGGCGGGCGGCAGATACGCAGTATTTT.

The chain couples TRBV5-8 to TRBJ1-4; possible D gene TRBD1, 5 bases. Germline values: CDR1 SGHTS, CDR2 YDEGEE. V was shortened by 3 bases and J by 8 bases, with 17 bases between the two germline ends. The CDR3 spans 15 residues. CDR3 residues: CASSWAPRGREKLFF. Written as DNA, the CDR3 is TGTGCCAGCAGCTGGGCCCCAAGGGGACGGGAAAAACTGTTTTTT.

V usage is TRBV11-2 and J usage is TRBJ2-7, with 8 bases identical to TRBD2. V shed 6 bases and J 3 bases; nucleotides not matched to a gene: 10. CDR3 length: 15 amino acids. Germline CDR1 reads SGHAT; CDR2 reads FQNNGV. CDR3 coding DNA: TGTGCCAGCAGTCACCCCGCGGGAGGTCACTACGAGCAGTACTTC. Protein product: CASSHPAGGHYEQYF.

This chain links TRBV5-6 with TRBJ2-3; 7 bases agree with TRBD2. Germline V CDR1 and CDR2: SGHDT, YYEEEE. Trimming took 1 base from V and 1 from J; bases not matched to a gene: 3. The CDR3 totals 15 residues. The CDR3 DNA sequence: TGTGCCAGCAGCTTGCTAAGCGGGGGCACAGATACGCAGTATTTT. Translated: CASSLLSGGTDTQYF.

The chain couples TRBV21-1 to TRBJ1-1. TRBV21-1 is designated a pseudogene. This CDR3 contains 17 residues. The CDR3 nucleotides read TGTGCCAGCAGCAAATTTAGGGGGGAAGAGGTGAACACTGAAGCTTTCTTT. Protein sequence: CASSKFRGEEVNTEAFF.

The chain uses TRBV7-3 and TRBJ1-2, with D hard to call. The germline CDR1 and CDR2 sequences are SGHTA and FQGTGA. The V and J ends lost 0 bases and 0 bases respectively, with 5 bases between them. The CDR3 is 14 residues long. CDR3 loop: CASSLTGTNYGYTF. The CDR3 DNA is TGTGCCAGCAGCTTAACGGGCACTAACTATGGCTACACCTTC.

The V call is TRBV6-5, the J call TRBJ2-1, with 9 nucleotides matching TRBD2. The junction had 5 bases not matched to a gene; V was cut back by 0 bases and J by 5 bases. The germline V gene has CDR1 MNHEY and CDR2 SVGAGI. The CDR3 covers 16 residues. CDR3 nucleotides: TGTGCCAGCAGTTACTCGGGCGGGGGGGCCCACAATGAGCAGTTCTTC. It specifies CASSYSGGGAHNEQFF.

The chain carries TRBV10-1 and TRBJ2-3, with D unresolved. The germline gives CDR1 WNHNN, CDR2 SYGVQD (reference sequence). V was pared by 8 bases and J by 4 bases, with 13 bases between. The CDR3 is made up of 13 amino acids. The CDR3 region has the DNA TGCGCCAGCCAGCTCGAGCCGGCAGATACGCAGTATTTT. Its translation is CASQLEPADTQYF.

This rearrangement joins TRBV4-3 to TRBJ1-1; the match to TRBD1 covers 10 bases. Germline CDR1 LGHNA, CDR2 YSLEER. After removal of 4 bases from V and 7 bases from J, the junction contained 12 bases not matched to a gene. This CDR3 region has 16 residues. The CDR3 protein is CASSRGGGQGTDEAFF. The CDR3 bases are TGCGCCAGCAGCCGAGGAGGGGGACAGGGGACGGATGAAGCTTTCTTT.

The chain has TRBV7-8 and TRBJ2-3; 7 nucleotides line up with TRBD2. V gave up 5 bases and J gave up 10 bases; unmatched junction bases: 9. This CDR3 is 13 amino acids long. CDR1 and CDR2 from the germline V gene are SGHVS and FQNEAQ. The CDR3 sequence: CASSKTGLGAQYF. In DNA, the CDR3 is TGTGCCAGCAGCAAAACAGGACTAGGCGCGCAGTATTTT.

This rearrangement joins TRBV5-1 to TRBJ2-3; maybe TRBD1 (6 bases). CDR3 size: 15 residues. Germline CDR1 reads SGHRS; CDR2 reads YFSETQ. V shed 2 bases and J shed 3 bases, with 13 bases lying between them. The CDR3, as DNA: TGCGCCAGCAGCTTTTTACCGAGGGGGACAGATACGCAGTATTTT. It encodes CASSFLPRGTDTQYF.

In regard to this clone: An end of the junction differs from the germline gene, which may be a read error. In the same sample, other DNA sequences code for this CDR3. The gene calls are TRBV27 and TRBJ1-6; D remains ambiguous. This CDR3 contains 12 residues. Germline V gene sequence: CDR1 MNHEY, CDR2 SMNVEV (reference sequence). CDR3 DNA sequence: TGTGCCAGCACCGCAAGGAATTCGCCCCTCCACTTT. Its translation is CASTARNSPLHF.